The present TCR beta chain was sequenced within a study of cytotoxic CD8 clonotypes in ibrutinib-treated CLL (dated by TCRdb to the early 2020s). Background on the whole study: In this cohort, 15 patients were treatment-naive and some 10 were relapsed/refractory, while under 18 had unmutated IGHV. Responses were partial in 24 patients and complete in 2; after median around 72 months follow-up, 14 stayed in remission and roughly twelve progressed. The response samples were drawn at a median of approximately 12 months into treatment, with a range of roughly 6 to 36 months. Samples averaged approximately 260,000 productive templates and some 96,000 productive rearrangements. Of the approximately 86 people in the trial, 25 to 30 had longitudinal samples available. Cryopreserved peripheral blood mononuclear cells were collected before treatment, at response, and at either disease progression or sustained remission. Every remission and progressive disease sample was obtained while ibrutinib was still being received by the patients.

V and J are trimmed by 3 bases and 7 bases, and the gene matches miss 9 bases of the junction. Reading from cysteine to phenylalanine, the CDR3 counts 15 amino acids. CDR3 DNA is the only sequence kept; it has 45 bases, read in frame from the first base. CDR1 and CDR2, looked up from the germline V gene (reference sequence), are SEHNR and FQNEAQ. The goal of deep resolution MiSeq sequencing was a depth between 1 in 1 million and 1 in 200,000 T cells, and coverage averaged 10x per clonotype. The immunoSEQ hsTCRB Kit was used to generate TCR beta libraries. The authors' analysis ran thus. ImmunoSEQ Data Assistant and ImmunoSEQ Analyzer were used for data analysis, and V, D and J genes were assigned according to IMGT definitions. Clonality, which ranges from 0 to 1, was calculated as one minus the normalized Shannon entropy of productive rearrangement frequencies. Only overrepresented clonotypes making up at least 0.05% of each patient's repertoire were included in the public clonotype analysis. Some twelve repertoires from age-matched healthy donors, obtained from immuneACCESS, served as clonality controls. This immuneACCESS table, as held by TCRdb, lists in-frame sequences with V and J called but not all clones. Of the missing ones, under half trace to an unresolved V gene in checked studies; the others have no known cause. The V and J calls and clone size come from that table; D and trimming were worked out from the DNA. This sample lists 150,000 or so clones; roughly 77% were detected once. The ten largest clones represent around a quarter of the sample.

The sample's time point label, in plain terms: 12 to 13 months on ibrutinib. Roughly 1.9 micrograms of genomic DNA were extracted from cryopreserved PBMCs for TCR beta library preparation. Longitudinal blood samples from CLL patients on ibrutinib monotherapy underwent high-throughput TCR beta sequencing. Patients were enrolled in a phase 2 open-label single-center ibrutinib monotherapy trial. This clone was found a few times. The antigen it binds to is not known. Base qualities are missing; no much larger clone stands one base away. What the authors observed across the whole study: Baseline clonality exceeded that of age-matched healthy donors and correlated strongly with circulating CD8+ T-cell counts. An increase in clonality was observed at ibrutinib response, with clonality remaining stable during sustained remission and falling back toward baseline at progression. Lymph node repertoires were not examined, and the timing of sampling was not matched between patients in sustained remission and those whose disease progressed. Public clonotypes were rare and either shrank or stayed stable during treatment, and the rise in clonality at ibrutinib response reflected expansion of private clonotypes.

The sequence joins TRBV7-9 to TRBJ2-1; TRBD2 fits 7 bases in the junction. The origin of this receptor is a human donor with chronic lymphocytic leukemia. The sample was PBMCs, taken after 12 months of ibrutinib treatment. CDR3 protein: CASSFPRLAGNEQFF. Here is the DNA: TGTGCCAGCAGCTTCCCAAGACTAGCCGGTAATGAGCAGTTCTTC. Extended through the reference TRBV7-9 and TRBJ2-1 proteins, this CDR3 yields the full variable domain: DTGVSQNPRHKITKRGQNVTFRCDPISEHNRLYWYRQTLGQGPEFLTYFQNEAQLEKSRLLSDRFSAERPKGSFSTLEIQRTEQGDSAMYLCASSFPRLAGNEQFFGPGTRLTVL.